Reported below is one T cell receptor (beta chain). This sample was taken from a study of T-cell memory formation after mild COVID-19. TCRdb fed the 5' RACE reads into MiXCR, producing one record per CDR3 protein. In the table there are about 340,000 distinct CDR3 sequences, around 15% of which are singletons. The sequencing input was PBMCs or a T cell subset sorted from them (not recorded which). This receptor was taken from a man between 18 and 35 years old who had mild COVID-19 (a few samples of this study predate the infection). Cell type and time point are not known.

For the CDR3, the DNA is TGTGCCAGCAGTACGCGACAGGGCGATTTCACAGATACGCAGTATTTT. Amino acids: CASSTRQGDFTDTQYF. This chain connects TRBV27 to TRBJ2-3; 7 bases match TRBD1. CDR3 length: 16 amino acids. The germline CDR1 and CDR2 sequences are MNHEY and SMNVEV (reference sequence). With 5 bases clipped from V and 2 bases from J, the junction kept 10 bases outside the gene matches.